The rows below give T cell receptor beta chains drawn from one sample of a study of read filtering for tumor transcriptome and immune sequencing. MiXCR, applied by TCRdb to the reads, yields one record per CDR3 protein. The profile shows 57,000 or so distinct CDR3 sequences, about 19% of them singletons. The sample comprised a population of CD138-negative cells sorted from bone marrow. The receptor set was obtained from a donor aged 40 or older with multiple myeloma. The CDR3 runs from the conserved cysteine through the conserved F or W. The D gene is left open where the match is weak.

V: TRBV28
D: -
J: TRBJ2-3
CDR3: CASSLSNQGVDTQYF

V: TRBV29-1
D: TRBD1
J: TRBJ2-2
CDR3: CSASTGFTGELFF

V: TRBV20-1
D: -
J: TRBJ2-1
CDR3: CSATRMWRPDQFF

V: TRBV11-3
D: -
J: TRBJ2-1
CDR3: CASSLTGGRYNEQFF

V: TRBV20-1
D: TRBD2
J: TRBJ2-7
CDR3: CSARPGGGLSYEQYF

V: TRBV30
D: -
J: TRBJ2-7
CDR3: CAWSPSYEQYF

V: TRBV12-3/TRBV12-4
D: TRBD2
J: TRBJ2-6
CDR3: CASSIPGLAHSGANVLTF

V: TRBV2
D: -
J: TRBJ2-1
CDR3: CASPGPVYNEQFF

V: TRBV5-4
D: -
J: TRBJ2-5
CDR3: CASSPSRQGETQYF

V: TRBV11-3
D: -
J: TRBJ2-2
CDR3: CASSLGRRGTGELFF

V: TRBV28
D: -
J: TRBJ1-3
CDR3: CASSPQGFSGNTIYF

V: TRBV5-1
D: TRBD1
J: TRBJ1-1
CDR3: CASSLTGVPLTEAFF

V: TRBV20-1
D: TRBD1
J: TRBJ1-2
CDR3: CSARVAGGTYGYTF

V: TRBV20-1
D: -
J: TRBJ2-7
CDR3: CSARRQEYEQYF

V: TRBV20-1
D: TRBD2
J: TRBJ2-4
CDR3: CSARPTSGLAKNIQYF

V: TRBV6-6
D: -
J: TRBJ1-1
CDR3: CASSYLGVAEAFF

V: TRBV28
D: -
J: TRBJ2-5
CDR3: CASSLPGQETQYF

V: TRBV5-5
D: TRBD2
J: TRBJ2-3
CDR3: CASSSLAGGSTDTQYF

V: TRBV2
D: -
J: TRBJ2-1
CDR3: CASSWDGNNEQFF

V: TRBV11-3
D: -
J: TRBJ2-7
CDR3: CASSLQGFHEQYF

V: TRBV4-1
D: -
J: TRBJ2-2
CDR3: CASSLRQTGELFF

V: TRBV6-6
D: -
J: TRBJ2-4
CDR3: CALGQTKNIQYF

V: TRBV5-1
D: -
J: TRBJ2-7
CDR3: CASSREPRVLGEQYF

V: TRBV20-1
D: -
J: TRBJ1-3
CDR3: CSAKDGSGNTIYF

V: TRBV14
D: -
J: TRBJ2-5
CDR3: CASSESETQYF

V: TRBV5-1
D: TRBD1
J: TRBJ2-7
CDR3: CASSLQGFEQYF

V: TRBV11-2
D: -
J: TRBJ2-1
CDR3: CASSFMGNEQFF

V: TRBV6-1
D: TRBD2
J: TRBJ2-5
CDR3: CASTGWLADQETQYF

V: TRBV7-8
D: -
J: TRBJ2-4
CDR3: CASSVDTVNIQYF

V: TRBV4-1
D: -
J: TRBJ1-6
CDR3: CASSQESAEGYSPLHF

V: TRBV6-5
D: -
J: TRBJ1-2
CDR3: CASSYSPRAPGGYTF

V: TRBV4-1
D: -
J: TRBJ2-7
CDR3: CASSQEGGGDSYEQYF

V: TRBV6-6
D: -
J: TRBJ1-1
CDR3: CASSPGVGIAFF

V: TRBV18
D: TRBD2
J: TRBJ2-5
CDR3: CASSHGLAGDQETQYF

V: TRBV5-4
D: TRBD2
J: TRBJ2-1
CDR3: CASTLAGLYNEQFF

V: TRBV20-1
D: -
J: TRBJ1-5
CDR3: CSAMRQGKPQHF

V: TRBV5-1
D: -
J: TRBJ1-1
CDR3: CASSLGLNTEAFF

V: TRBV20-1
D: -
J: TRBJ1-1
CDR3: CSAVPRVGLAFF

V: TRBV5-6
D: -
J: TRBJ1-1
CDR3: CASSLPLMNTEAFF

V: TRBV29-1
D: -
J: TRBJ2-7
CDR3: CSVEGQGASGQYF

V: TRBV23-1
D: TRBD1
J: TRBJ2-1
CDR3: CASSPRDRGRNEQFF

V: TRBV29-1
D: -
J: TRBJ1-4
CDR3: CSVLRDTSHEKLFF

V: TRBV20-1
D: -
J: TRBJ1-2
CDR3: CSASSGQPSPYGYTF

V: TRBV15
D: TRBD1
J: TRBJ1-1
CDR3: CATSRDLGTGGTEAFF

V: TRBV15
D: -
J: TRBJ2-1
CDR3: CATSREDTAGREQFF

V: TRBV20-1
D: -
J: TRBJ1-6
CDR3: CSARDRSGDSPLHF